Following are 25 T cell receptor beta chains from one sample sequenced in a study of blood T cell repertoires in COVID-19 (TCRdb year 2020). To prepare the library, the immunoSEQ multiplex PCR assay was applied. Drawn from immuneACCESS, this table holds only the in-frame rearrangements with V and J called that TCRdb kept. Clones are partly lost; checked studies trace under half to an unresolved V gene and leave the rest unexplained. The sample table shows 250,000 to 350,000 clones, and around 85% are seen once. Clones ranked in the top ten supply approximately 2% of the sample. Specimen: peripheral blood. The source of these receptors is a woman aged 30 to 39 who had recovered from COVID-19.

In its sample, this clone was seen a few times. The CDR3 loop reads CASSFGKAYNEQFF. The CDR3 region has the DNA TGTGCCAGCAGTTTCGGGAAAGCGTACAATGAGCAGTTCTTC. The chain is built from TRBV27 and TRBJ2-1; a weak D match, TRBD2 (5 bases). Looked up from germline, CDR1 is MNHEY and CDR2 is SMNVEV (reference sequence). With 3 bases removed from V and 4 bases from J, the gap between germline ends came to 10 bases. The CDR3 spans 14 residues.

This clone showed up just once. The V gene is TRBV7-9, the J gene TRBJ1-4, with D perhaps TRBD1 (6 bases). Deletions cut 5 bases from V and 0 bases from J, with 16 bases between. Germline CDR1 and CDR2: SEHNR and FQNEAQ (reference sequence). The CDR3 length is 17 residues. The DNA for the CDR3 is TGTGCCAGCAGCCCTCCGACAGGCACCTCAACTAATGAAAAACTGTTTTTT. This encodes CASSPPTGTSTNEKLFF. The full variable domain, completed using reference TRBV7-9 and TRBJ1-4, is DTGVSQNPRHKITKRGQNVTFRCDPISEHNRLYWYRQTLGQGPEFLTYFQNEAQLEKSRLLSDRFSAERPKGSFSTLEIQRTEQGDSAMYLCASSPPTGTSTNEKLFFGSGTQLSVL.

The V and J genes are TRBV2 and TRBJ1-1, with 10 bases aligning to TRBD1. Germline V gene lookup returns CDR1 SNHLY and CDR2 FYNNEI. This CDR3 spans 13 amino acids. After removal of 4 bases from V and 11 bases from J, the junction contained 7 bases not matched to a gene. As DNA, the CDR3 is TGTGCCAGCAGTGGAGACAGGGGGCGGGATGCTTTCTTT. Translating it yields CASSGDRGRDAFF.

This clone came up once. Additional DNA sequences in this sample encode the identical CDR3. The rearrangement links TRBV28 to TRBJ1-1, with 10 bases that match TRBD1. This CDR3 region has 15 residues. Germline CDR1 and CDR2: MDHEN and SYDVKM. Trimming removed 5 bases from V and 5 bases from J; junction bases left unmatched: 8. The CDR3 protein is CASSIRTGGRTEAFF. As DNA, the CDR3 is TGTGCCAGCAGTATCCGGACAGGGGGAAGGACTGAAGCTTTCTTT.

This chain uses TRBV5-6 with TRBJ2-7; D possibly corresponds to TRBD1 (7 bases). The germline CDR1 and CDR2 sequences are SGHDT and YYEEEE. Between the trimmed V and J ends, which lost 0 bases and 0 bases, there was a span of 13 bases. The CDR3 extends over 16 amino acids. CDR3 DNA sequence: TGTGCCAGCAGCTTGGAGGGGGCTAGCGTCTCCTACGAGCAGTACTTC. Protein sequence: CASSLEGASVSYEQYF.

This chain uses TRBV4-1 with TRBJ1-3; D not resolved. V lost 4 bases and J lost 4, with 5 bases in between. From germline, CDR1 is MGHRA and CDR2 YSYEKL. This CDR3 has 12 residues. The CDR3 spells CASSPGGNTIYF. The DNA for the CDR3 is TGCGCCAGCAGCCCGGGAGGAAACACCATATATTTT.

The V gene is TRBV19, the J gene TRBJ1-2; 12 bases agree with TRBD1. The CDR3 runs 13 residues. Germline CDR1 and CDR2: LNHDA and SQIVND (reference sequence). Trimming removed 4 bases from V and 8 bases from J; junction bases left unmatched: 2. The CDR3 spells CASSTGTGGGYTF. The CDR3 DNA reads as TGTGCCAGTAGTACCGGGACAGGGGGCGGCTACACCTTC.

The chain has TRBV5-4 and TRBJ1-1; D not resolved. The germline CDR1 and CDR2 sequences are SGHNT and YYREEE (reference sequence). V gave up 0 bases and J gave up 2 bases, with 11 bases separating them. The CDR3 length is 15 residues. CDR3 in amino acids: CASSLGPGINTEAFF. The DNA of the CDR3 is TGTGCCAGCAGCTTGGGGCCAGGAATTAACACTGAAGCTTTCTTT.

The chain joins TRBV2 to TRBJ2-7, with TRBD2 identical over 14 bases. Germline CDR1 SNHLY, CDR2 FYNNEI. Trimming took 6 bases from V and 5 from J; bases not matched to a gene: 3. This CDR3 has 14 residues. CDR3 nucleotide sequence: TGTGCCAGCAGGGGACTAGCGGGAGCTCACGAGCAGTACTTC. It encodes CASRGLAGAHEQYF.

The chain recombines TRBV3-1 (or the pseudogene TRBV3-2) with TRBJ2-2; TRBD1 is a possible D gene (5 bases). This CDR3 is built from 16 residues. Germline CDR1 reads LGHDT; CDR2 reads YNNKEL (reference sequence). V lost 4 bases to trimming and J lost 1 base, with 13 bases between them. CDR3 protein: CASSPVGAENTGELFF. The CDR3, as DNA: TGTGCCAGCAGCCCAGTAGGGGCGGAGAACACCGGGGAGCTGTTTTTT.

The CDR3 protein is CASSEWGGLAWEQYF. The CDR3 DNA reads as TGTGCCAGCAGTGAATGGGGGGGCCTTGCTTGGGAGCAGTACTTC. V is TRBV6-1 and J is TRBJ2-7; D may be TRBD2 (7 bases). CDR3 length: 15 amino acids. The germline gives CDR1 MNHNS, CDR2 SASEGT. The V and J ends lost 2 bases and 7 bases respectively, with 18 bases between them.

The chain uses TRBV2 and TRBJ1-1; unclear D gene. Germline V gene lookup returns CDR1 SNHLY and CDR2 FYNNEI. The CDR3 has 13 residues. The V end was cut by 8 bases, the J end by 1 base, with 11 bases between. The CDR3 DNA is TGTGCCAGCGGAGCAGAGAGGAACACTGAAGCTTTCTTT. Protein: CASGAERNTEAFF. Looking up the rest from reference TRBV2 and TRBJ1-1 gives the full variable domain: EPEVTQTPSHQVTQMGQEVILRCVPISNHLYFYWYRQILGQKVEFLVSFYNNEISEKSEIFDDQFSVERPDGSNFTLKIRSTKLEDSAMYFCASGAERNTEAFFGQGTRLTVV.

V is TRBV9 and J is TRBJ1-2; D is perhaps TRBD1 (5 bases). The CDR3 extends over 14 amino acids. Germline lookup yields CDR1 SGDLS and CDR2 YYNGEE. The V end was cut by 3 bases, the J end by 3 bases, with 12 bases between. The CDR3 region has the DNA TGTGCCAGCAGCGCCCCGGGCAGGGACTATGGCTACACCTTC. Protein sequence: CASSAPGRDYGYTF.

The V call is TRBV5-4, the J call TRBJ2-5; TRBD1 matches 7 bases. There are 14 residues in the CDR3. The junction had 6 bases not matched to a gene; V was cut back by 3 bases and J by 4 bases. CDR1 SGHNT and CDR2 YYREEE come from the germline V gene (reference sequence). CDR3 protein: CASSSDREPETQYF. Here the CDR3 DNA reads TGTGCCAGCAGCTCAGACAGGGAACCAGAGACCCAGTACTTC.

The chain combines TRBV9 with TRBJ1-1, with 7 bases identical to TRBD1. Germline V gene sequence: CDR1 SGDLS, CDR2 YYNGEE. J was trimmed by 1 base and V by 4 bases; bases with no gene match: 7. This CDR3 region has 15 residues. The CDR3 spells CASSRTGGGNTEAFF. The CDR3 DNA is TGTGCCAGCAGCAGGACAGGTGGGGGGAACACTGAAGCTTTCTTT. The full variable domain, with the rest looked up from reference TRBV9 and TRBJ1-1, is DSGVTQTPKHLITATGQRVTLRCSPRSGDLSVYWYQQSLDQGLQFLIQYYNGEERAKGNILERFSAQQFPDLHSELNLSSLELGDSALYFCASSRTGGGNTEAFFGQGTRLTVV.

V is TRBV5-1 and J is TRBJ2-1; 7 bases line up with TRBD1. After removal of 4 bases from V and 12 bases from J, the junction contained 7 bases not matched to a gene. There are 12 residues in the CDR3. Germline V gene data show CDR1 as SGHRS and CDR2 as YFSETQ. CDR3 sequence: CASSVDRVGQFF. CDR3 DNA: TGCGCCAGCAGCGTCGACAGGGTGGGGCAGTTCTTC.

The chain recombines TRBV30 with TRBJ2-7; D gene uncertain. This CDR3 has 12 residues. Germline V gene sequence: CDR1 GTSNPN, CDR2 SVGIG (reference sequence). The V end was cut by 7 bases, the J end by 2 bases, with 12 bases between. The CDR3: CAFHANPYEQYF. In nucleotides, the CDR3 is TGTGCCTTTCATGCGAACCCCTACGAGCAGTACTTC.

This rearrangement joins TRBV2 to TRBJ2-1, with 8 bases aligning to TRBD2. V was clipped by 6 bases and J by 6 bases; unmatched bases: 13. CDR3 size: 16 residues. The germline CDR1 and CDR2 sequences are SNHLY and FYNNEI. The chain's CDR3 is CASRTPPGGVGNEQFF. The CDR3 DNA reads TGTGCCAGCAGAACTCCTCCGGGGGGGGTGGGCAATGAGCAGTTCTTC.

This chain links TRBV13 with TRBJ2-1; D uncertain. Trimming stripped 4 bases from V and 0 bases from J, with 16 bases between. Germline CDR1 reads PRHDT; CDR2 reads FYEKMQ (reference sequence). This CDR3 has 17 amino acids. The CDR3 nucleotides are TGTGCCAGCAGCTCCCCCGAGGTCCCGAGCTCCTACAATGAGCAGTTCTTC. This codes for CASSSPEVPSSYNEQFF. Using reference TRBV13 and TRBJ2-1 for the parts outside the CDR3, the full variable domain is AAGVIQSPRHLIKEKRETATLKCYPIPRHDTVYWYQQGPGQDPQFLISFYEKMQSDKGSIPDRFSAQQFSDYHSELNMSSLELGDSALYFCASSSPEVPSSYNEQFFGPGTRLTVL.

The chain carries TRBV11-2 and TRBJ2-5; TRBD2 is a possible D gene (5 bases). V lost 2 bases to trimming and J lost 2 bases, with 12 bases between them. The CDR3 spans 15 residues. CDR1 is SGHAT, CDR2 FQNNGV, per germline. In DNA form, the CDR3 reads TGTGCCAGCAGCTTATTTGGGGAGCGGCAAGAGACCCAGTACTTC. This translates into CASSLFGERQETQYF. The full variable domain, in which reference TRBV11-2 and TRBJ2-5 provide the parts outside the CDR3, is EAGVAQSPRYKIIEKRQSVAFWCNPISGHATLYWYQQILGQGPKLLIQFQNNGVVDDSQLPKDRFSAERLKGVDSTLKIQPAKLEDSAVYLCASSLFGERQETQYFGPGTRLLVL.

This clone appeared a single time. This chain uses TRBV12-5 with TRBJ1-4; D possibly corresponds to TRBD1 (6 bases). CDR3 length: 15 amino acids. V dropped 1 base and J dropped 3 bases, with 9 bases sitting between them. CDR1 and CDR2 from the germline V gene are LGHNT and FRNRAP. For the CDR3, the DNA is TGTGCTAGTGGTTTGGGAGGACAGCCTAATGAAAAACTGTTTTTT. Protein product: CASGLGGQPNEKLFF.

The chain employs TRBV11-2 and TRBJ2-1, with 10 bases that match TRBD2. The CDR3 is 15 residues long. V lost 6 bases and J lost 2; bases outside the gene matches: 4. Germline V CDR1 and CDR2: SGHAT, FQNNGV. CDR3 DNA: TGTGCCAGCAGACAGAGCGGGGGGGCCTACAATGAGCAGTTCTTC. Amino acids: CASRQSGGAYNEQFF.

The chain is built from TRBV29-1 and TRBJ2-3; 9 bases line up with TRBD2. In germline, CDR1 is SQVTM, CDR2 ANQGSEA. V lost 5 bases and J lost 4; bases outside the gene matches: 4. The CDR3 is 13 residues long. The CDR3 DNA reads as TGCAGCGTTCGCGGGAGGGCGGCAGATACGCAGTATTTT. This gives the protein CSVRGRAADTQYF.

The chain has TRBV27 and TRBJ2-7; possible D gene TRBD1, 6 bases. The germline V and J ends were trimmed by 5 bases and 2 bases, with 16 bases remaining between them. The CDR3 runs 15 residues. Germline V gene sequence: CDR1 MNHEY, CDR2 SMNVEV (reference sequence). CDR3 region: CASSPNRVGAYEQYF. CDR3 in DNA: TGTGCCAGCAGTCCGAACAGGGTTGGAGCCTACGAGCAGTACTTC.

The chain couples TRBV12-3 or TRBV12-4 to TRBJ1-5; a weak D match, TRBD1 (5 bases). The CDR3 sequence is 12 residues long. Deletions cut 7 bases from V and 4 bases from J, with 8 bases between. The CDR3 loop is CASKQENQPQHF. CDR3 bases: TGTGCCAGCAAACAGGAAAATCAGCCCCAGCATTTT.